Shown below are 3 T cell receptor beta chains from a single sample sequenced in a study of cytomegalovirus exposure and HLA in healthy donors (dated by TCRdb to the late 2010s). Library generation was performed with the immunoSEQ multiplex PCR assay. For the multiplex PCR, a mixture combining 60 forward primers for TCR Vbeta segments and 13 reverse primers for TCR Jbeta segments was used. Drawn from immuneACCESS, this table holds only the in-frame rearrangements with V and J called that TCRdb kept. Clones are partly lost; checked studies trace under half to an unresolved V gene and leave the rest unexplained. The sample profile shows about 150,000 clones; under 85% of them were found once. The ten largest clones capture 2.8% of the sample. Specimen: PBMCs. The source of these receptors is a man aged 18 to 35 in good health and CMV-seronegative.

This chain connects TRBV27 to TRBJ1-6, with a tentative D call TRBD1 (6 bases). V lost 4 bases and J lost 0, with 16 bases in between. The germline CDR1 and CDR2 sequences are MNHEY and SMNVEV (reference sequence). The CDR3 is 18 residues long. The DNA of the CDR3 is TGTGCCAGCAGTTCACCGACAGGATCACACTCCTATAATTCACCCCTCCACTTT. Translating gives CASSSPTGSHSYNSPLHF.

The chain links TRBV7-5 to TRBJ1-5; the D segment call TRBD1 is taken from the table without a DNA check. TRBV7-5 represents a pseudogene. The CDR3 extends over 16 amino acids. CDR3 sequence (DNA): TGTGCCAGAAGCTTAGGGGGACACAGGAGGAATCAGCCCCAGCATTTT. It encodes CARSLGGHRRNQPQHF.

The CDR3 loop reads CASSFRGQEETQYF. The CDR3 DNA reads as TGTGCCAGCAGCTTCCGGGGACAGGAAGAGACCCAGTACTTC. The chain has TRBV7-6 and TRBJ2-5; 8 bases are a match to TRBD1. The germline gives CDR1 SGHVS, CDR2 FNYEAQ. The V and J ends lost 3 bases and 3 bases, in that order; junction bases with no gene match: 3. The CDR3 totals 14 residues.